This TCR beta chain was recovered during a study of OX40 agonist ivuxolimab in advanced cancers. Across the study: Given to patients was ivuxolimab, an agonistic anti-OX40 (CD134) antibody. Cohort: about 80% men, mean age about 60, aged roughly 23 to 79.

Researchers took blood at baseline, on cycle 4 day 1, and on cycle 7 day 1. The CDR3 sequence is 12 residues long. Germline CDR1 is SQVTM and CDR2 is ANQGSEA. With V trimmed by 5 bases and J by 4 bases, 4 bases remained unmatched. TCRdb keeps only in-frame clones here, not all; method: immunoSEQ multiplex PCR. The sample has tens of thousands of clones; 75% to 90% are singletons. Material: CD4+ or CD8+ T cells sorted from blood, obtained in a trial of the OX40 agonist ivuxolimab. This receptor was taken from an adult with an advanced solid tumor such as melanoma, head and neck, liver or kidney cancer. This chain links TRBV29-1 with TRBJ2-5; TRBD2 aligns across 7 bases. The CDR3 loop reads CSVRGGGETQYF. As DNA, the CDR3 is TGCAGCGTTCGAGGCGGGGGAGAGACCCAGTACTTC.